The 11 T cell receptor beta chains presented below share a single source sample, sequenced in a study of PD-L1 blockade in urothelial cancer. Time point: pretreatment peripheral blood. The method was immunoSEQ multiplex PCR; TCRdb's version includes in-frame clones alone and lacks a portion of them. The sample gives some 45,000 clones, around 80% of which show up once; around 15% is in the top ten. The specimen was PBMCs, collected around atezolizumab (anti-PD-L1) treatment. The receptors originated from a man aged 55 to 70 with urothelial cancer.

In its sample, this clone was seen a few times. The rearrangement uses TRBV5-4 and TRBJ1-2; no firm D call. The CDR3 runs to 14 residues. Germline assignment: CDR1 SGHNT and CDR2 YYREEE (reference sequence). V lost 1 base and J lost 9, with 16 bases in between. This CDR3 is CASSLSGSGFSYTF. CDR3 in DNA: TGTGCCAGCAGCTTGTCGGGTTCTGGGTTCAGCTACACCTTC.

The chain employs TRBV10-1 and TRBJ2-7; possibly TRBD1 for D (5 bases). Germline values: CDR1 WNHNN, CDR2 SYGVQD (reference sequence). The CDR3 runs to 14 residues. Trimming removed 3 bases from V and 2 bases from J, with 11 bases in between. The CDR3 protein is CASSESGLPYEQYF. As DNA, the CDR3 is TGCGCCAGCAGTGAATCAGGGTTGCCCTACGAGCAGTACTTC.

The chain uses TRBV15 and TRBJ1-2, with 10 bases lining up with TRBD1. CDR1 and CDR2 from the germline V gene are LNHNV and YYDKDF (reference sequence). This CDR3 comprises 15 residues. The V and J ends lost 3 bases and 7 bases, in that order; junction bases with no gene match: 8. CDR3 coding DNA: TGTGCCACCAGCAGGGAAGACAGGGGGCTGGGTGGCTACACCTTC. This translates into CATSREDRGLGGYTF.

The chain joins TRBV5-6 to TRBJ2-7; D possibly corresponds to TRBD1 (5 bases). This CDR3 comprises 12 residues. Trimming cost V 5 bases and J 3 bases, with 9 bases left between them. The germline CDR1 and CDR2 sequences are SGHDT and YYEEEE. CDR3 DNA: TGTGCCAGCAGGATACAGGACTACGAGCAGTACTTC. Protein: CASRIQDYEQYF.

This clone was picked up one time. The rearrangement links TRBV6-1 to TRBJ2-4; no reliable D call. The V gene's germline CDR1 is MNHNS and CDR2 SASEGT. The ends were cut back, 0 bases at V and 6 bases at J, with 9 bases in the middle. This CDR3 contains 14 residues. In DNA form, the CDR3 reads TGTGCCAGCAGTGAAGCTGAGACAAGAAACATTCAGTACTTC. Translation gives CASSEAETRNIQYF.

The V and J genes are TRBV10-2 and TRBJ2-7, with D perhaps TRBD2 (6 bases). The germline V gene has CDR1 WSHSY and CDR2 SAAADI. There are 12 residues in the CDR3. V lost 7 bases to trimming and J lost 2 bases, with 9 bases between them. DNA of the CDR3: TGCGCCAGCAAGAGCGGGCCCTACGAGCAGTACTTC. The encoded protein is CASKSGPYEQYF.

The CDR3 coding sequence is TGCGCCAGCAGCTTGGAGGTTAGCGGGAGCTACGAGCAGTACTTC. Residues: CASSLEVSGSYEQYF. The chain combines TRBV5-1 with TRBJ2-7; 9 nucleotides agree with TRBD2. The germline gives CDR1 SGHRS, CDR2 YFSETQ. The CDR3 is 15 residues long. The trim removed 0 bases at V and 3 bases at J, leaving 4 bases unmatched.

The chain recombines TRBV5-4 with TRBJ2-6; D is uncertain. CDR3 length: 17 residues. Trimming left V 0 bases short and J 0 bases short, with 10 bases between. From germline, CDR1 is SGHNT and CDR2 YYREEE (reference sequence). The CDR3 DNA reads as TGTGCCAGCAGCTTGGCCGTACAGAGCTCTGGGGCCAACGTCCTGACTTTC. Protein: CASSLAVQSSGANVLTF.

This chain uses TRBV20-1 with TRBJ1-2, with 7 bases that match TRBD1. Germline CDR1 reads DFQATT; CDR2 reads SNEGSKA (reference sequence). This CDR3 comprises 11 residues. The CDR3 coding sequence is TGCAGGCGACAGGGCCCATATGGCTACACCTTC. It yields the protein CRRQGPYGYTF.

The chain carries TRBV6-5 and TRBJ1-3, with 8 bases matching TRBD1. The CDR3 consists of 16 residues. V lost 4 bases, J lost 0 bases, and 5 bases stayed unmatched. CDR1 is MNHEY and CDR2 is SVGAGI in the germline V gene. CDR3 in amino acids: CASSLTGASSGNTIYF. The DNA of the CDR3 is TGTGCCAGCAGTTTGACAGGGGCTAGCTCTGGAAACACCATATATTTT.

The chain uses TRBV18 and TRBJ1-4; D not resolved. Trimming removed 6 bases at V and 1 base at J, with 12 bases between. The CDR3 runs 15 residues. Germline assignment: CDR1 KGHSH and CDR2 LQKENI. CDR3 residues: CASSLLGGTNEKLFF. Here the CDR3 DNA reads TGTGCCAGCTCCCTCCTGGGAGGAACTAATGAAAAACTGTTTTTT.